This T cell receptor (beta chain) was found in a study of T cell responses to AZD1222 COVID-19 vaccine. V was clipped by 2 bases and J by 5 bases; unmatched bases: 9. Germline V gives CDR1 SGHRS, CDR2 YFSETQ. The CDR3 totals 15 residues. This table comes from immunoSEQ multiplex PCR, and its TCRdb copy is limited to in-frame clones, with some not included. The table includes some 120,000 clones, 88% detected once. The material sequenced was peripheral blood, taken on day 0 of MenACWY control vaccination. The chain combines TRBV5-1 with TRBJ2-5; 7 bases are shared with TRBD2. This receptor was identified in an adult in good health. The CDR3 loop reads CASSLGAGVEETQYF. For the CDR3, the DNA is TGCGCCAGCAGCTTAGGCGCGGGAGTGGAGGAGACCCAGTACTTC.